Following are 7 T cell receptor beta chains from one sample sequenced in a study of shared clonotypes between healthy human individuals. Sequencing was performed with immunoSEQ multiplex PCR; in TCRdb, only in-frame clones are kept and a portion is missing. The sample has 2 million to 2.5 million clones; just over 90% are singletons. CD8 cells classed as naive were CD45RO-negative and positively selected for CCR7, excluding terminally differentiated effector memory CD45RA+ cells. Material: naive CD8+ T cells from PBMCs. The origin of the receptors is a young man in good health. Some clones in this sample may be carry-over from other donors' samples.

The CDR3 DNA sequence: TGCGCCAGCACCACAGGTTACAATGAGCAGTTCTTC. It yields the protein CASTTGYNEQFF. V and J are TRBV10-2 and TRBJ2-1, with D possibly matching TRBD1 (5 bases). Germline loops: CDR1 WSHSY, CDR2 SAAADI. Trimming removed 7 bases at V and 4 bases at J, with 8 bases between. There are 12 residues in the CDR3.

This clone has just one count. The V gene is TRBV28, the J gene TRBJ1-1, with D perhaps matching TRBD1 (6 bases). Germline loops: CDR1 MDHEN, CDR2 SYDVKM. This CDR3 comprises 14 residues. V was pared by 2 bases and J by 5 bases, with 12 bases between. The CDR3 here is CASSLIQGRTEAFF. CDR3 bases: TGTGCCAGCAGTTTAATCCAGGGGCGGACTGAAGCTTTCTTT.

The count of this clone is one. The V call is TRBV4-1, the J call TRBJ2-1; D not resolved. V lost 0 bases and J lost 2, with 14 bases in between. This CDR3 spans 17 amino acids. Germline CDR1 MGHRA, CDR2 YSYEKL. The chain's CDR3 is CASSQDRPLTPYNEQFF. In DNA, the CDR3 is TGCGCCAGCAGCCAAGATCGGCCGCTAACCCCCTACAATGAGCAGTTCTTC.

J is TRBJ2-1 and V is TRBV29-1; 10 bases agree with TRBD1. V was clipped by 8 bases and J by 10 bases; unmatched bases: 5. This CDR3 has 11 amino acids. Germline CDR1 is SQVTM and CDR2 is ANQGSEA. CDR3 region: CSLWDRGEQFF. In nucleotides, the CDR3 is TGCAGCCTATGGGACAGGGGAGAGCAGTTCTTC.

The chain recombines TRBV7-8 with TRBJ2-1, with D hard to call. Germline CDR1 and CDR2: SGHVS and FQNEAQ. V shed 1 base and J shed 8 bases, with 6 bases lying between them. The CDR3 contains 12 residues. CDR3 residues: CASSLVPYEQFF. The CDR3 nucleotides read TGTGCCAGCAGCTTAGTTCCCTATGAGCAGTTCTTC.

J is TRBJ1-1 and V is TRBV6-1; tentative D call: TRBD1 (5 bases). V lost 2 bases and J 4 bases, leaving 20 bases between the germline ends. Germline V gene sequence: CDR1 MNHNS, CDR2 SASEGT. The CDR3 extends over 17 amino acids. The CDR3 DNA is TGTGCCAGCAGTGAACCCCAAGGGACCGCCCGGGGCACTGAAGCTTTCTTT. Its translation is CASSEPQGTARGTEAFF.

This chain uses TRBV7-9 with TRBJ2-1; 11 nucleotides match TRBD2. Trimming took 6 bases from V and 3 from J; bases not matched to a gene: 7. The CDR3 consists of 16 residues. Germline CDR1 and CDR2: SEHNR and FQNEAQ (reference sequence). This CDR3 is CASRGIAGGFYNEQFF. DNA of the CDR3: TGTGCCAGCAGGGGGATAGCGGGAGGGTTCTACAATGAGCAGTTCTTC.